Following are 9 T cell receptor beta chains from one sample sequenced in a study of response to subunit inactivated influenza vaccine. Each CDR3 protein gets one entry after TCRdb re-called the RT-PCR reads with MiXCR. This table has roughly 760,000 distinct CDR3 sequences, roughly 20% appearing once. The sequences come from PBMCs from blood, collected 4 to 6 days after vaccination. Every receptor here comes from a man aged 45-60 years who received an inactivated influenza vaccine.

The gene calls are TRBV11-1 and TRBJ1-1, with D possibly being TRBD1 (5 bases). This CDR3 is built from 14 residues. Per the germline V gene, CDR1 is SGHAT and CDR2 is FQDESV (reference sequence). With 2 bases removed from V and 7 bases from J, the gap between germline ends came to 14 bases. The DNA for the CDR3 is TGTGCCAGCAGCTTACAATCGGGGGGAGGTGAAGCTTTCTTT. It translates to CASSLQSGGGEAFF.

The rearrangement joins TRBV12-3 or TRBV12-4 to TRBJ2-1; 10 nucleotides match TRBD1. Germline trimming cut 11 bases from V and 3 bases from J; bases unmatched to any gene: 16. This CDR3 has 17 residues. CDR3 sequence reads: CASEGTGAPGDYNEQFF. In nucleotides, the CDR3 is TGTGCCTCTGAAGGGACAGGGGCCCCCGGGGACTACAATGAGCAGTTCTTC.

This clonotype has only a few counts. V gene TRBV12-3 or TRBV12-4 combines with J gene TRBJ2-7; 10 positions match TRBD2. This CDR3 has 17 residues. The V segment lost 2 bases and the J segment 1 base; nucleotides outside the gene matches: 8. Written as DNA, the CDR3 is TGTGCCAGCAGTTTAAGTATCCTAGCGGGAGAGTCCTACGAGCAGTACTTC. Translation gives CASSLSILAGESYEQYF.

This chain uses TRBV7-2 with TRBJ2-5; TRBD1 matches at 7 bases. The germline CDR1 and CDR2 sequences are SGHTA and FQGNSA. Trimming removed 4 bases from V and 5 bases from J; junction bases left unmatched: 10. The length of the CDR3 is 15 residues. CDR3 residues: CASSSGGLDRETQYF. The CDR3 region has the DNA TGTGCCAGCAGCTCAGGGGGTTTAGATCGGGAGACCCAGTACTTC.

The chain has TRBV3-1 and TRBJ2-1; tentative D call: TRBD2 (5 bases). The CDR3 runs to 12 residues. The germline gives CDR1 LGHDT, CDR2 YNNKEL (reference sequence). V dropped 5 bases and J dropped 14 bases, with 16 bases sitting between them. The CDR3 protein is CASSMGSGSKFF. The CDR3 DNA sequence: TGTGCCAGCAGCATGGGTTCGGGATCCAAGTTCTTC.

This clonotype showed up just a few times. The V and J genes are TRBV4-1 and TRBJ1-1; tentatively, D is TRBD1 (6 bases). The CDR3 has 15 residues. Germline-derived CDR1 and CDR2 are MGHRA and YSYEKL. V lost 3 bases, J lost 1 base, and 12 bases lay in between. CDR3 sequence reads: CASSHILTGNTEAFF. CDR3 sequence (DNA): TGCGCCAGCAGCCACATTTTGACAGGGAACACTGAAGCTTTCTTT.

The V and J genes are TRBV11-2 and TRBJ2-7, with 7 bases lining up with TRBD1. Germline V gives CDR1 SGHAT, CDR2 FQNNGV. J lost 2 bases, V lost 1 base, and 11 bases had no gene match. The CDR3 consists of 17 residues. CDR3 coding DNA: TGTGCCAGCAGCTTAGTGGGGACATCAGGGGGAACCTACGAGCAGTACTTC. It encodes CASSLVGTSGGTYEQYF. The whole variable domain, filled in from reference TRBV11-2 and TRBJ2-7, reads EAGVAQSPRYKIIEKRQSVAFWCNPISGHATLYWYQQILGQGPKLLIQFQNNGVVDDSQLPKDRFSAERLKGVDSTLKIQPAKLEDSAVYLCASSLVGTSGGTYEQYFGPGTRLTVT.

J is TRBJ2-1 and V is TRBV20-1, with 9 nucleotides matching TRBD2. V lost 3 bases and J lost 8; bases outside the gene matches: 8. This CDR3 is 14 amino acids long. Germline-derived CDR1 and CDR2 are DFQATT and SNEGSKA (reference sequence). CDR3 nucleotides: TGCAGTGCTAGCGGTAGCGGGAGTATGTATGAGCAGTTCTTC. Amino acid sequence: CSASGSGSMYEQFF.

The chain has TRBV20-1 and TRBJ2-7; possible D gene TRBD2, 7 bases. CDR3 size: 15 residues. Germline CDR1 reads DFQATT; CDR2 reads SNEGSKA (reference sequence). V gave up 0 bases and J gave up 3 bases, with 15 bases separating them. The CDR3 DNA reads TGCAGTGCTAGAGATACCAGGGGCGGGAGCTACGAGCAGTACTTC. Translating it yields CSARDTRGGSYEQYF.